This T cell receptor (beta chain) was recorded in a study of blood T cell repertoires in COVID-19. Study background: Specimens from acute and convalescent COVID-19 originated in the United States, Italy and Spain. In each case, the material was cDNA or gDNA derived from T cells, B-cell-depleted T cells, or PBMCs.

In the study's own analysis: Amplification of reference gene primers was used by the study to estimate nucleated cell counts. Only in-frame clones appear in the TCRdb table, and some are missing; sequencing was by immunoSEQ multiplex PCR. V and J calls and clone size are given by that table; D and trimming were obtained from the DNA. The data hold fewer than 110,000 clones, with 84% observed a single time. This CDR3 spans 13 amino acids. V lost 2 bases to trimming and J lost 6 bases, with 10 bases between them. Looked up from germline, CDR1 is MGHRA and CDR2 is YSYEKL. The chain couples TRBV4-1 to TRBJ1-1, with a weak D call TRBD1 (6 bases). The source is a human donor in a cohort sampled during active COVID-19. Material: peripheral blood. The CDR3 nucleotides read TGCGCCAGCAGCCAATACAGGGAGTCTGAAGCTTTCTTT. Translated, it gives CASSQYRESEAFF.